This TCR beta chain was sequenced for a study of PD-1 blockade in classical Hodgkin lymphoma. General observations from the study: Relapsed/refractory patients reportedly had lower baseline diversity than newly diagnosed patients. Those achieving complete response showed baseline diversity like newly diagnosed patients.

This clone was picked up a small number of times. The antigen is unknown. There was relapse after autologous stem cell transplantation in every patient, and there was variation in brentuximab vedotin exposure. Negative magnetic selection isolated CD4+ T cells from thawed PBMCs. Sequencing was performed with immunoSEQ multiplex PCR; in TCRdb, only in-frame clones are kept and a portion is missing. The sample has about 12,000 clones, more than 60% seen once; the top ten hold roughly 1.5%. In germline, CDR1 is ENHRY, CDR2 SYGVKD. The CDR3 runs to 15 residues. Trimming removed 4 bases from V and 2 bases from J, with 13 bases in between.

The chain uses TRBV10-3 and TRBJ2-3; D is unclear. The receptor's source is a human donor with classical Hodgkin lymphoma. The sequencing here drew on CD4+ T cells from blood, taken at baseline. CDR3 sequence: CAISAEIRATDTQYF. Written as DNA, the CDR3 is TGTGCCATCAGTGCTGAGATCCGAGCCACAGATACGCAGTATTTT.